This T cell receptor (beta chain) was obtained from a study of identifying expanded T cells in peripheral blood. In the case of this clone: Its target is unknown.

The CDR3 runs 15 residues. The germline CDR1 and CDR2 sequences are PRHDT and FYEKMQ (reference sequence). Trimming removed 7 bases from V and 0 bases from J; junction bases left unmatched: 6. Findings and caveats of the study: Clone count variance between approximately two-week samples rose with total template count. Technical replicates showed approximately 1.2 changed clones; around 2 weeks 15 to 20; four weeks 19.

Method: immunoSEQ multiplex PCR; TCRdb's copy keeps in-frame clones and lacks some. The repertoire consists of roughly 82,000 clones, with 84% occurring once and the leading ten covering around a sixth. Material for sequencing was blood. The chain carries TRBV13 and TRBJ1-3, with 7 bases that match TRBD1. This receptor was identified in a person aged 18 to 70 in good health. The DNA of the CDR3 is TGTGCCAGCACCTATAGGACAGGCTCTGGAAACACCATATATTTT. This codes for CASTYRTGSGNTIYF. The full variable domain, in which reference TRBV13 and TRBJ1-3 provide the parts outside the CDR3, is AAGVIQSPRHLIKEKRETATLKCYPIPRHDTVYWYQQGPGQDPQFLISFYEKMQSDKGSIPDRFSAQQFSDYHSELNMSSLELGDSALYFCASTYRTGSGNTIYFGEGSWLTVV.